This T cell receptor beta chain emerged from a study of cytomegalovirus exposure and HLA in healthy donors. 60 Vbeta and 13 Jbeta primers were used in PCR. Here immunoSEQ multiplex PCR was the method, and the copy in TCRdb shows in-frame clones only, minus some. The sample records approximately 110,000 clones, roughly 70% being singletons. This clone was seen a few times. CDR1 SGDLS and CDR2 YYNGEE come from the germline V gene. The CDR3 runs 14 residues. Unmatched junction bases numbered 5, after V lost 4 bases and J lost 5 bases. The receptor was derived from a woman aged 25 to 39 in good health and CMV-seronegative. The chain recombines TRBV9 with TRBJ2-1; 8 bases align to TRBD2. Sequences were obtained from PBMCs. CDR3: CASSTRGGNNEQFF. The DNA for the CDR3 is TGTGCCAGCAGCACCCGCGGGGGGAACAATGAGCAGTTCTTC.